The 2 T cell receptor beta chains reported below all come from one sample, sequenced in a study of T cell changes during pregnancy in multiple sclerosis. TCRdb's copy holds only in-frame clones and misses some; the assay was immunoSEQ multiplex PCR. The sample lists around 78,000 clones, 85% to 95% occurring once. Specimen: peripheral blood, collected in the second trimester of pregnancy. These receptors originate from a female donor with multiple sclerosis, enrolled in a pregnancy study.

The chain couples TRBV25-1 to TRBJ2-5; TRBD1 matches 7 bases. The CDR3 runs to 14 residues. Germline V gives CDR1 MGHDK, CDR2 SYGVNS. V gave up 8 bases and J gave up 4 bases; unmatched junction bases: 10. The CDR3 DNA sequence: TGTGCCAGCGTTACAGGGGAATTCGCAGAGACCCAGTACTTC. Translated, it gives CASVTGEFAETQYF.

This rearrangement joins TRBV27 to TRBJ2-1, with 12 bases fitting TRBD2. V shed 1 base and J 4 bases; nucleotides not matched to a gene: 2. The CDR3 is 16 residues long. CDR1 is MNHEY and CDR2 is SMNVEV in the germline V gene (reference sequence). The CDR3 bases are TGTGCCAGCAGTTTATGGCTAGCGGGGGGGTACAATGAGCAGTTCTTC. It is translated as CASSLWLAGGYNEQFF.